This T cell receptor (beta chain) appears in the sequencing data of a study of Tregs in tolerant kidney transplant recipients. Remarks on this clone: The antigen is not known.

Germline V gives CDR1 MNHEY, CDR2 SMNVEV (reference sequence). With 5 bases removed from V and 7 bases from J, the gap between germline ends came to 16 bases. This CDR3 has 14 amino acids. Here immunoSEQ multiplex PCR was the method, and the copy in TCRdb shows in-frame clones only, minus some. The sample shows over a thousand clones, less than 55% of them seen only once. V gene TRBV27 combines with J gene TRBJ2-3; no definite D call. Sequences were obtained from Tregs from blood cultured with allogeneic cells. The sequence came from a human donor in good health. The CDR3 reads CASSRLGPPYTQYF. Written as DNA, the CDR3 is TGTGCCAGCAGTCGATTAGGTCCACCCTATACGCAGTATTTT.